These 16 T cell receptor beta chains came from one sample sequenced in a study of cytomegalovirus exposure and HLA in healthy donors. The PCR contained 60 Vbeta and 13 Jbeta primers. TCRdb's table, derived via immunoSEQ multiplex PCR, lists solely in-frame clones and lacks some. The sample totals about 60,000 clones. What was sequenced was PBMCs. These receptor sequences come from a woman younger than 30 in good health and CMV-seronegative.

CDR3 in DNA: TGTGCCAGCAGTGGGCCGACAGGGGTGGGCTCCTACGAGCAGTACTTC. It yields the protein CASSGPTGVGSYEQYF. The rearrangement uses TRBV25-1 and TRBJ2-7; 8 positions agree with TRBD1. Germline assignment: CDR1 MGHDK and CDR2 SYGVNS. CDR3 length equals 16 residues. The V gene end was trimmed by 4 bases and the J gene end by 0 bases; junction bases not matched to a gene: 8.

The chain is built from TRBV5-1 and TRBJ2-3; D may be TRBD2 (5 bases). V was cut by 3 bases and J by 5 bases, with 10 bases left in between. This CDR3 comprises 13 residues. CDR1 and CDR2 (germline): SGHRS, YFSETQ. CDR3 loop: CASSWEIQDTQYF. CDR3 nucleotide sequence: TGCGCCAGCAGCTGGGAGATCCAAGATACGCAGTATTTT.

The J gene is TRBJ2-5, the V gene TRBV29-1; 11 bases are shared with TRBD2. Losses at the gene ends were 3 bases for V and 5 bases for J; bases not matched to a gene: 2. CDR3 length: 13 residues. Germline V gene data show CDR1 as SQVTM and CDR2 as ANQGSEA. The DNA of the CDR3 is TGCAGCGTTGAGACTAGCGGGACGGAGACCCAGTACTTC. Its translation is CSVETSGTETQYF.

A note on this clone: Other DNA sequences in the sample encode the same CDR3. The CDR3: CASSSRPGETLSPLHF. The CDR3 region has the DNA TGCGCCAGCAGCTCCCGGCCCGGGGAGACTCTTTCACCCCTCCACTTT. This chain joins TRBV5-1 and TRBJ1-6; no definite D call. V gave up 3 bases and J gave up 9 bases, with 19 bases separating them. Germline assignment: CDR1 SGHRS and CDR2 YFSETQ. The CDR3 totals 16 residues.

This chain links TRBV4-2 with TRBJ2-3; the match to TRBD2 covers 9 bases. The V gene end was trimmed by 0 bases and the J gene end by 4 bases; junction bases not matched to a gene: 5. Germline lookup yields CDR1 LGHNA and CDR2 YNFKEQ. The CDR3 runs to 16 residues. In nucleotides, the CDR3 is TGTGCCAGCAGCCAAGATGGGGGCGGGGGGGCAGATACGCAGTATTTT. Encoded protein: CASSQDGGGGADTQYF.

This chain links TRBV5-1 with TRBJ2-7; 8 bases match TRBD2. Germline V gene lookup returns CDR1 SGHRS and CDR2 YFSETQ. This CDR3 has 15 amino acids. The J segment lost 3 bases and the V segment lost 0 bases, leaving 5 bases of the junction unmatched. Here the CDR3 reads CASSLVTSGSYEQYF. DNA for the CDR3: TGCGCCAGCAGCTTGGTAACGAGCGGGAGCTACGAGCAGTACTTC.

The V call is TRBV29-1, the J call TRBJ1-1; D gene uncertain. The V gene's germline CDR1 is SQVTM and CDR2 ANQGSEA. This CDR3 comprises 16 residues. V gave up 4 bases and J gave up 5 bases, with 23 bases separating them. Here the CDR3 reads CSVVETRGYLGTEAFF. The CDR3 bases are TGCAGCGTTGTTGAGACGCGGGGATATTTGGGGACTGAAGCTTTCTTT.

This sequence joins TRBV5-1 and TRBJ1-4, with TRBD1 as a possible D gene (5 bases). Trimming stripped 3 bases from V and 8 bases from J, with 17 bases between. The CDR3 is 15 residues long. Germline V gene data show CDR1 as SGHRS and CDR2 as YFSETQ. The DNA for the CDR3 is TGCGCCAGCAGCTCCGGAGCCGGGGGAGGCGAAAAACTGTTTTTT. This translates into CASSSGAGGGEKLFF.

The chain links TRBV6-5 to TRBJ2-3; tentative D call: TRBD2 (5 bases). The CDR3 contains 14 residues. Trimming removed 7 bases at V and 1 base at J, with 12 bases between. CDR1 and CDR2 from the germline V gene are MNHEY and SVGAGI. CDR3 bases: TGTGCCAGCAAAACGTCACTAGGCACAGATACGCAGTATTTT. Protein: CASKTSLGTDTQYF.

This chain connects TRBV6-5 to TRBJ2-1; tentatively, D is TRBD2 (6 bases). Germline V gives CDR1 MNHEY, CDR2 SVGAGI. Trimming left V 5 bases short and J 4 bases short, with 15 bases between. This CDR3 has 15 residues. In nucleotides, the CDR3 is TGTGCCAGCAGTCAGCCGCGGGGAGGATACAATGAGCAGTTCTTC. It yields the protein CASSQPRGGYNEQFF.

V usage is TRBV5-6 and J usage is TRBJ2-2, with a tentative D call TRBD1 (5 bases). This CDR3 has 16 amino acids. Trimming left V 1 base short and J 2 bases short, with 12 bases between. Looked up from germline, CDR1 is SGHDT and CDR2 is YYEEEE. This chain's CDR3 is CASSLMTAFNTGELFF. As DNA, the CDR3 is TGTGCCAGCAGCTTGATGACAGCGTTTAACACCGGGGAGCTGTTTTTT. The entire variable domain, with the rest obtained from reference TRBV5-6 and TRBJ2-2, is as follows: DAGVTQSPTHLIKTRGQQVTLRCSPKSGHDTVSWYQQALGQGPQFIFQYYEEEERQRGNFPDRFSGHQFPNYSSELNVNALLLGDSALYLCASSLMTAFNTGELFFGEGSRLTVL.

This chain links TRBV13 with TRBJ1-6; no clear D gene. This CDR3 has 12 residues. CDR1 PRHDT and CDR2 FYEKMQ come from the germline V gene (reference sequence). V was cut by 5 bases and J by 13 bases, with 12 bases left in between. The CDR3 nucleotides are TGTGCCAGCAGCCTACAGCTTGCGCCCCTCCACTTT. This codes for CASSLQLAPLHF.

The rearrangement joins TRBV4-1 to TRBJ1-2; D uncertain. Trimming pared 3 bases from V and 4 bases from J, leaving 6 bases between. Germline CDR1 reads MGHRA; CDR2 reads YSYEKL. The CDR3 runs to 12 residues. The CDR3, as DNA: TGCGCCAGCAGCCACCGGAGCTATGGCTACACCTTC. Translating it yields CASSHRSYGYTF.

This chain links TRBV7-3 with TRBJ2-7; D perhaps matches TRBD1 (6 bases). The CDR3 totals 12 residues. Trimming left V 7 bases short and J 3 bases short, with 10 bases between. Germline V lookup: CDR1 SGHTA, CDR2 FQGTGA. CDR3 nucleotide sequence: TGTGCCAGCATGGGGACAAGCTACGAGCAGTACTTC. Protein sequence: CASMGTSYEQYF. Looking up the rest from reference TRBV7-3 and TRBJ2-7 gives the full variable domain: GAGVSQTPSNKVTEKGKYVELRCDPISGHTALYWYRQSLGQGPEFLIYFQGTGAADDSGLPNDRFFAVRPEGSVSTLKIQRTERGDSAVYLCASMGTSYEQYFGPGTRLTVT.

V is TRBV28 and J is TRBJ1-2, with D uncertain. The CDR3 loop spans 16 amino acids. V was cut by 2 bases and J by 1 base, with 14 bases left in between. CDR1 is MDHEN, CDR2 SYDVKM, per germline. The CDR3 is CASSLPQRVVNYGYTF. The CDR3 DNA reads TGTGCCAGCAGTTTACCCCAAAGAGTAGTTAACTATGGCTACACCTTC.

The chain joins TRBV15 to TRBJ2-1; no firm D call. CDR1 is LNHNV, CDR2 YYDKDF, per germline (reference sequence). This CDR3 is 12 amino acids long. Trimming took off 0 bases at V and 5 bases at J, with 2 bases between the two ends. In DNA form, the CDR3 reads TGTGCCACCAGCAGAGACAACAATGAGCAGTTCTTC. Its translation: CATSRDNNEQFF.